A single sample is the source of the 23 T cell receptor beta chains below, sequenced in a study of blood T cells in healthy people across ages (dated by TCRdb to the mid-2010s). Library generation was performed with 5' RACE. For sequencing, an Illumina HiSeq 2500 was employed. A second PCR of roughly 7 to 11 cycles was performed with a sample-barcoded 5' primer and a J-beta primer mix. TCRdb reran the public reads through fastp at Q25 and MiXCR, keeping productive beta chains. CDR3 protein duplicates are merged, each entry listing the most common genes and DNA. For this sample the table gives some 900,000 distinct CDR3 sequences, of which approximately 49% were detected only once. Around 15% of the sample is in the top ten clones. Sample: blood. These receptors were collected from a man younger than 40 in good health.

This chain uses TRBV12-3 or TRBV12-4 with TRBJ1-1; D possibly corresponds to TRBD1 (5 bases). The CDR3 loop spans 14 amino acids. V was pared by 6 bases and J by 0 bases, with 11 bases between. The CDR3 loop reads CASSRQRMNTEAFF. CDR3 in DNA: TGTGCCAGCAGCCGACAGCGTATGAACACTGAAGCTTTCTTT.

This clonotype occurred many times. The rearrangement links TRBV7-9 to TRBJ2-7; TRBD2 matches 7 bases. The germline CDR1 and CDR2 sequences are SEHNR and FQNEAQ (reference sequence). CDR3 length: 14 amino acids. Trimming cost V 5 bases and J 0 bases; bases outside gene matches: 4. The CDR3 reads CASSPSGSSYEQYF. DNA of the CDR3: TGTGCCAGCAGCCCTAGCGGTTCCTCCTACGAGCAGTACTTC.

This chain uses TRBV27 with TRBJ2-3; D assignment may be TRBD1 or TRBD2 (5 bases each). The CDR3 contains 13 residues. Trimming removed 5 bases at V and 6 bases at J, with 12 bases between. From germline, CDR1 is MNHEY and CDR2 SMNVEV (reference sequence). DNA of the CDR3: TGTGCCAGCAGTCGTCGTGAGGGGGATACGCAGTATTTT. It is translated as CASSRREGDTQYF.

J is TRBJ2-5 and V is TRBV10-3; 11 nucleotides align to TRBD2. Germline V gene lookup returns CDR1 ENHRY and CDR2 SYGVKD. Losses at the gene ends were 0 bases for V and 4 bases for J; bases not matched to a gene: 10. The CDR3 spans 18 residues. This CDR3 reads CAISESKLAGAYLETQYF. Here the CDR3 DNA reads TGTGCCATCAGTGAGTCGAAACTAGCGGGGGCCTACTTAGAGACCCAGTACTTC.

The V gene is TRBV29-1, the J gene TRBJ2-7; 7 nucleotides agree with TRBD2. The germline CDR1 and CDR2 sequences are SQVTM and ANQGSEA. V trimming: 2 bases; J trimming: 6 bases; junction bases outside the gene matches: 16. The CDR3 spans 16 residues. CDR3 sequence (DNA): TGCAGCGTTGAATCATTTGAGCGGGGTTCATCCGGCGAGCAGTACTTC. Its protein is CSVESFERGSSGEQYF.

The V gene is TRBV7-3, the J gene TRBJ2-4; 11 bases match TRBD2. The J call may be wrong; the DNA end is better matched by TRBJ2-5. The CDR3 is 17 residues long. The V gene's germline CDR1 is SGHTA and CDR2 FQGTGA. This chain's CDR3 is CASSLRVSGGAEETQYF. The CDR3 bases are TGTGCCAGCAGCTTAAGGGTTAGCGGGGGGGCGGAAGAGACCCAGTACTTC.

The V and J genes are TRBV20-1 and TRBJ2-3, with 8 bases aligning to TRBD2. In germline, CDR1 is DFQATT, CDR2 SNEGSKA (reference sequence). The CDR3 is made up of 16 amino acids. V dropped 7 bases and J dropped 5; count of bases not matched to a gene: 17. The CDR3 region is CSVHYLKRGYGDTQYF. In DNA, the CDR3 is TGCAGTGTTCATTATTTAAAGCGGGGGTATGGAGATACGCAGTATTTT.

This clonotype was counted a few times. The chain combines TRBV10-3 with TRBJ2-3, with 9 bases aligning to TRBD1. The CDR3 extends over 13 amino acids. V lost 8 bases to trimming and J lost 4 bases; unmatched junction nucleotides: 4. Germline CDR1 reads ENHRY; CDR2 reads SYGVKD. The CDR3 DNA is TGTGCCATCGGGGACAGGGCGGCAGATACGCAGTATTTT. Translating it yields CAIGDRAADTQYF.

The V call is TRBV4-3, the J call TRBJ2-7; D remains unclear. The germline V gene encodes CDR1 LGHNA and CDR2 YSLEER. This CDR3 has 14 amino acids. V lost 0 bases and J lost 7, with 13 bases in between. The chain's CDR3 is CASSQDLAYNEQYF. The CDR3, as DNA: TGCGCCAGCAGCCAAGATTTAGCCTACAATGAGCAGTACTTC.

This clonotype turned up a few times. The chain links TRBV2 to TRBJ2-5; a possible D gene is TRBD1 (6 bases). V gave up 5 bases and J gave up 4 bases, with 14 bases separating them. The germline V gene encodes CDR1 SNHLY and CDR2 FYNNEI. The CDR3 sequence is 14 residues long. The CDR3 sequence: CASSPDRGLETQYF. In nucleotides, the CDR3 is TGTGCCAGCAGTCCGGACAGAGGGCTAGAGACCCAGTACTTC.

The V call is TRBV7-2, the J call TRBJ2-3; D remains unclear. The CDR3 contains 13 residues. Trimming took off 1 base at V and 8 bases at J, with 10 bases between the two ends. Looked up from germline, CDR1 is SGHTA and CDR2 is FQGNSA. The CDR3 DNA follows: TGTGCCAGCAGCTTAGAGACCGCCCTTACGCAGTATTTT. Encoded protein: CASSLETALTQYF. Full variable domain (rest looked up from reference TRBV7-2 and TRBJ2-3): GAGVSQSPSNKVTEKGKDVELRCDPISGHTALYWYRQSLGQGLEFLIYFQGNSAPDKSGLPSDRFSAERTGGSVSTLTIQRTQQEDSAVYLCASSLETALTQYFGPGTRLTVL.

The chain joins TRBV5-6 to TRBJ2-7; D gene ambiguous. Between the trimmed V and J ends, which lost 0 bases and 0 bases, there was a span of 7 bases. The CDR3 is made up of 14 amino acids. Germline V gives CDR1 SGHDT, CDR2 YYEEEE. The CDR3: CASSLGRDSYEQYF. The CDR3 coding sequence is TGTGCCAGCAGCTTGGGAAGGGACTCCTACGAGCAGTACTTC.

This rearrangement joins TRBV7-3 to TRBJ2-1, with D perhaps matching TRBD1 or TRBD2 (5 bases each). V gave up 1 base and J gave up 0 bases, with 13 bases separating them. This CDR3 contains 17 residues. The germline CDR1 and CDR2 sequences are SGHTA and FQGTGA. The CDR3 loop reads CASSLNGAGSSYNEQFF. The CDR3 DNA reads as TGTGCCAGCAGCTTAAATGGGGCGGGCAGCTCCTACAATGAGCAGTTCTTC.

In this sample, this clonotype turned up once. The chain is built from TRBV4-1 and TRBJ2-2; the D is unclear. This CDR3 is 15 amino acids long. V gave up 5 bases and J gave up 0 bases, with 10 bases separating them. Germline assignment: CDR1 MGHRA and CDR2 YSYEKL. The CDR3 spells CASSYRRTNTGELFF. Written as DNA, the CDR3 is TGCGCCAGCAGCTACAGACGGACGAACACCGGGGAGCTGTTTTTT.

Worth noting for this clonotype: At one of its ends the junction is not consistent with the germline gene, which may arise from a read error. The chain uses TRBV5-6 and TRBJ2-1; D may match TRBD1 or TRBD2 (6 bases each). Germline lookup yields CDR1 SGHDT and CDR2 YYEEEE. This CDR3 region has 14 residues. The CDR3 reads CASRFGGDSNEQFF. The CDR3 DNA sequence: TGTGCCAGCCGCTTCGGGGGCGATTCCAATGAGCAGTTCTTC.

The chain joins TRBV10-2 to TRBJ1-3; 8 positions agree with TRBD1. V was clipped by 9 bases and J by 0 bases; unmatched bases: 4. The germline V gene encodes CDR1 WSHSY and CDR2 SAAADI. The CDR3 spans 14 residues. Here the CDR3 reads CASWDRFSGNTIYF. DNA of the CDR3: TGCGCCAGTTGGGACAGGTTCTCTGGAAACACCATATATTTT.

The rearrangement joins TRBV9 to TRBJ2-1, with 7 positions matching TRBD2. Germline CDR1 is SGDLS and CDR2 is YYNGEE. The CDR3 runs 21 residues. Losses at the gene ends were 0 bases for V and 0 bases for J; bases not matched to a gene: 18. The CDR3 DNA is TGTGCCAGCAGCGTAGCGGGAGCTCACGGGGGGATTGGGTTCTCCTACAATGAGCAGTTCTTC. Protein: CASSVAGAHGGIGFSYNEQFF.

This clonotype was recorded once. V is TRBV2 and J is TRBJ2-3; D is unclear. V was cut by 8 bases and J by 8 bases, with 23 bases left in between. Germline V gene data show CDR1 as SNHLY and CDR2 as FYNNEI. The CDR3 extends over 15 amino acids. Written as DNA, the CDR3 is TGTGCCAGCCGTGTTGCAATTCGAACCGGAGTTACGCAGTATTTT. Residues: CASRVAIRTGVTQYF.

This clonotype has just a few counts. The gene calls are TRBV14 and TRBJ2-3; D is ambiguous. The CDR3 spans 11 residues. Looked up from germline, CDR1 is SGHDN and CDR2 is FVKESK. V was pared by 5 bases and J by 8 bases, with 8 bases between. Written as DNA, the CDR3 is TGTGCCAGCAGCTCAGGTTGTACGCAGTATTTT. Amino acid sequence: CASSSGCTQYF. The complete variable domain, with remaining parts taken from reference TRBV14 and TRBJ2-3, reads EAGVTQFPSHSVIEKGQTVTLRCDPISGHDNLYWYRRVMGKEIKFLLHFVKESKQDESGMPNNRFLAERTGGTYSTLKVQPAELEDSGVYFCASSSGCTQYFGPGTRLTVL.

This clonotype has just a few counts. This chain links TRBV5-1 with TRBJ2-5; D is unresolved. The CDR3 length is 14 residues. The germline V and J ends were trimmed by 0 bases and 3 bases, with 9 bases remaining between them. Germline CDR1 reads SGHRS; CDR2 reads YFSETQ. The CDR3 is CASSLAVFEETQYF. DNA for the CDR3: TGCGCCAGCAGCTTGGCCGTCTTCGAAGAGACCCAGTACTTC.

This chain uses TRBV9 with TRBJ2-7, with 7 bases aligning to TRBD2. The germline V gene encodes CDR1 SGDLS and CDR2 YYNGEE. CDR3 length: 15 residues. V lost 4 bases to trimming and J lost 0 bases; unmatched junction nucleotides: 7. DNA for the CDR3: TGTGCCAGCAGCTGGAGAGCGGGGCGCTCCTACGAGCAGTACTTC. Residues: CASSWRAGRSYEQYF.

This clonotype turned up a few times. The V call is TRBV28, the J call TRBJ1-2; 8 bases fit TRBD1. Germline V lookup: CDR1 MDHEN, CDR2 SYDVKM. This CDR3 spans 17 amino acids. J gave up 0 bases and V 4 bases, and 10 bases lay outside the gene matches. The CDR3 bases are TGTGCCAGCAGTTACGGGACAGGCGCGCTCCCTAACTATGGCTACACCTTC. This sequence encodes CASSYGTGALPNYGYTF.

This clonotype has just a few counts. The chain has TRBV27 and TRBJ2-1; 12 positions agree with TRBD2. The CDR3 covers 16 residues. Germline V gene sequence: CDR1 MNHEY, CDR2 SMNVEV (reference sequence). Trimming removed 4 bases from V and 4 bases from J; junction bases left unmatched: 5. CDR3 loop: CASSSTGTSGYNEQFF. For the CDR3, the DNA is TGTGCCAGCAGTTCAACCGGGACTAGCGGGTACAATGAGCAGTTCTTC.